Below are 23 T cell receptor beta chains sequenced from a single sample in a study of cytomegalovirus exposure and HLA in healthy donors. The PCR made use of 60 Vbeta and 13 Jbeta primers. Here immunoSEQ multiplex PCR was the method, and the copy in TCRdb shows in-frame clones only, minus some. Counted here are about 120,000 clones, approximately 67% occurring once; the ten biggest clones make up about 1.6%. What was sequenced was PBMCs. Receptors were obtained from a man aged 18 to 30 in good health and CMV-seronegative.

The V gene is TRBV7-2, the J gene TRBJ1-4, with D perhaps matching TRBD1 (5 bases). Germline CDR1 SGHTA, CDR2 FQGNSA. V was trimmed by 3 bases and J by 4 bases, leaving 9 bases between them. The CDR3 sequence is 14 residues long. The CDR3 sequence is CASSFWQGNEKLFF. CDR3 in DNA: TGTGCCAGCAGCTTCTGGCAGGGTAATGAAAAACTGTTTTTT.

To note about this clone: The same CDR3 arises from other DNA sequences in this sample as well. The genes are TRBV27 and TRBJ1-5, with D perhaps matching TRBD1 (6 bases). V lost 3 bases and J lost 1, with 7 bases in between. Germline lookup yields CDR1 MNHEY and CDR2 SMNVEV (reference sequence). The CDR3 has 14 amino acids. CDR3 nucleotides: TGTGCCAGCAGTTTGAGGGGGAGCAATCAGCCCCAGCATTTT. Its protein product is CASSLRGSNQPQHF.

This clone was seen a handful of times. The rearrangement joins TRBV6-5 to TRBJ2-1; D possibly corresponds to TRBD2 (5 bases). The germline V gene encodes CDR1 MNHEY and CDR2 SVGAGI. The length of the CDR3 is 14 residues. Trimming shortened V by 7 bases and J by 3 bases, and 13 bases separated the two germline ends. The CDR3 bases are TGTGCCAGCAAGCCAGAGCGGAACTACAATGAGCAGTTCTTC. It specifies CASKPERNYNEQFF.

In this sample, this clone turned up once. The genes are TRBV27 and TRBJ1-4; no clear D. Looked up from germline, CDR1 is MNHEY and CDR2 is SMNVEV (reference sequence). This CDR3 spans 16 amino acids. V lost 3 bases and J lost 8, with 19 bases in between. CDR3 coding DNA: TGTGCCAGCAGTTTCTTAGCGGCTGCAGCTAGCGAAAAACTGTTTTTT. It translates to CASSFLAAAASEKLFF.

This clone was observed a few times. The V gene is TRBV7-9, the J gene TRBJ1-1; TRBD1 is a possible D gene (5 bases). The V gene lost 0 bases and the J gene lost 1 base, with 6 bases spanning the gap. The CDR3 runs 14 residues. Looked up from germline, CDR1 is SEHNR and CDR2 is FQNEAQ (reference sequence). The CDR3 DNA sequence: TGTGCCAGCAGCTTAGCGGGGCAGAACACTGAAGCTTTCTTT. Residues: CASSLAGQNTEAFF.

This clone turned up a few times. The chain employs TRBV7-9 and TRBJ2-7, with 7 bases matching TRBD2. Germline lookup yields CDR1 SEHNR and CDR2 FQNEAQ (reference sequence). The CDR3 has 15 amino acids. Trimming at V came to 1 base and at J to 5 bases, leaving 8 bases not matched to a gene. CDR3 nucleotide sequence: TGTGCCAGCAGCTTAGATTCGGGGAGGGCGAACGAGCAGTACTTC. Translating it yields CASSLDSGRANEQYF.

This clone has only one observation. The rearrangement uses TRBV6-4 and TRBJ2-3; D perhaps matches TRBD2 (6 bases). From germline, CDR1 is MRHNA and CDR2 SNTAGT. This CDR3 comprises 22 residues. Trimming took off 0 bases at V and 0 bases at J, with 28 bases between the two ends. The CDR3 region is CASSDSVGSSGSVLPSTDTQYF. As DNA, the CDR3 is TGTGCCAGCAGTGACTCCGTAGGTTCGAGCGGGTCTGTTCTTCCTAGCACAGATACGCAGTATTTT.

The chain joins TRBV2 to TRBJ1-4, with 7 bases aligning to TRBD1. The germline gives CDR1 SNHLY, CDR2 FYNNEI. With V trimmed by 6 bases and J by 7 bases, 5 bases remained unmatched. The CDR3 has 13 residues. CDR3 sequence reads: CASSLGTVEKLFF. The CDR3 bases are TGTGCCAGCAGCCTTGGGACAGTTGAAAAACTGTTTTTT.

This sequence joins TRBV29-1 and TRBJ1-4; the match to TRBD1 covers 9 bases. Germline V gene sequence: CDR1 SQVTM, CDR2 ANQGSEA. The ends lost 5 bases at V and 8 bases at J; junction bases unmatched: 9. This CDR3 has 14 residues. The CDR3 loop reads CSVRGGTGSEKLFF. CDR3 DNA: TGCAGCGTTAGGGGCGGGACAGGGAGCGAAAAACTGTTTTTT.

This clone was detected only a few times. The V call is TRBV19, the J call TRBJ1-2; D may be TRBD1 (6 bases). Germline values: CDR1 LNHDA, CDR2 SQIVND (reference sequence). The V and J ends lost 7 bases and 2 bases respectively, with 17 bases between them. CDR3 length: 15 residues. Written as DNA, the CDR3 is TGTGCCAGTACCGTTAGGGGGACGGTGAACTATGGCTACACCTTC. Translation: CASTVRGTVNYGYTF.

The rearrangement links TRBV6-4 to TRBJ2-2; 9 nucleotides line up with TRBD1. This CDR3 has 14 amino acids. J gave up 3 bases and V 4 bases, and 0 bases lay outside the gene matches. In germline, CDR1 is MRHNA, CDR2 SNTAGT. Here the CDR3 reads CASSGTGDTGELFF. In nucleotides, the CDR3 is TGTGCCAGCAGTGGGACAGGGGACACCGGGGAGCTGTTTTTT.

This chain joins TRBV10-1 and TRBJ1-5; TRBD1 matches at 8 bases. Germline assignment: CDR1 WNHNN and CDR2 SYGVQD (reference sequence). The CDR3 is 13 residues long. V dropped 2 bases and J dropped 6; count of bases not matched to a gene: 0. DNA for the CDR3: TGCGCCAGCAGTGAGGGGACAGGTCAGCCCCAGCATTTT. Protein product: CASSEGTGQPQHF.

The rearrangement uses TRBV28 and TRBJ2-3; 10 bases align to TRBD2. Germline CDR1 MDHEN, CDR2 SYDVKM. With 2 bases clipped from V and 4 bases from J, the junction kept 15 bases outside the gene matches. The CDR3 loop spans 19 amino acids. CDR3 amino acids: CASSLRPRVQRGGPDTQYF. The CDR3 nucleotides read TGTGCCAGCAGTTTAAGGCCCCGGGTCCAGCGGGGGGGCCCAGATACGCAGTATTTT.

This clone has just a few counts. The chain is built from TRBV30 and TRBJ2-7, with a possible D match to TRBD2 (6 bases). V lost 0 bases and J lost 7, with 16 bases in between. This CDR3 contains 14 residues. Germline loops: CDR1 GTSNPN, CDR2 SVGIG (reference sequence). Here the CDR3 DNA reads TGTGCCTGGAGTGTCCCCGGGTTAGGAGGGGAGCAGTACTTC. This encodes CAWSVPGLGGEQYF.

This chain joins TRBV19 and TRBJ1-5, with 8 positions matching TRBD1. V lost 3 bases and J lost 1; bases outside the gene matches: 8. This CDR3 is 17 amino acids long. Germline-derived CDR1 and CDR2 are LNHDA and SQIVND (reference sequence). The CDR3 DNA reads TGTGCCAGTAGTATCAACGCGGGACAGGCCAGCAATCAGCCCCAGCATTTT. This codes for CASSINAGQASNQPQHF.

This clone was found a few times. This sequence joins TRBV6-5 and TRBJ1-6; 8 bases are shared with TRBD1. Germline assignment: CDR1 MNHEY and CDR2 SVGAGI. CDR3 length equals 14 residues. V gave up 6 bases and J gave up 7 bases; unmatched junction bases: 5. The CDR3, as DNA: TGTGCCAGCAGGCAGGGGGCCGGGAATTCACCCCTCCACTTT. It is translated as CASRQGAGNSPLHF.

V is TRBV29-1 and J is TRBJ1-1; TRBD1 aligns across 8 bases. Per germline, CDR1 SQVTM and CDR2 ANQGSEA. J lost 3 bases, V lost 6 bases, and 9 bases had no gene match. This CDR3 contains 14 residues. The CDR3 region has the DNA TGCAGCGTAGGTAGGACAGGGTTTGACACTGAAGCTTTCTTT. This codes for CSVGRTGFDTEAFF.

This chain links TRBV30 with TRBJ1-1; a weak D match, TRBD1 (6 bases). The V end lost 4 bases, the J end lost 0 bases, and 12 bases lay between the germline ends. This CDR3 is built from 14 residues. The germline V gene has CDR1 GTSNPN and CDR2 SVGIG (reference sequence). CDR3 residues: CAWNVDSLNTEAFF. The CDR3, as DNA: TGTGCCTGGAATGTGGACAGCTTGAACACTGAAGCTTTCTTT.

The chain is built from TRBV7-2 and TRBJ2-2; D remains unclear. V lost 3 bases, J lost 8 bases, and 13 bases lay in between. Germline V gene lookup returns CDR1 SGHTA and CDR2 FQGNSA. The CDR3 contains 14 residues. CDR3 coding DNA: TGTGCCAGCAGCTTGCGATTTGAAGTGGGGGAGCTGTTTTTT. Translation: CASSLRFEVGELFF.

The table lists this clone with a few counts. The genes are TRBV14 and TRBJ1-5; perhaps TRBD1 as D (5 bases). Germline CDR1 is SGHDN and CDR2 is FVKESK. This CDR3 has 13 residues. V lost 3 bases and J 9 bases, leaving 12 bases between the germline ends. Here the CDR3 reads CASSQGRNRPQHF. The CDR3 nucleotides are TGTGCCAGCAGCCAGGGGCGGAACCGGCCCCAGCATTTT.

The table lists this clone with a few counts. The rearrangement joins TRBV9 to TRBJ1-5; D not resolved. Trimming shortened V by 4 bases and J by 3 bases, and 11 bases separated the two germline ends. The CDR3 covers 14 residues. Germline V gene sequence: CDR1 SGDLS, CDR2 YYNGEE. The CDR3 DNA sequence: TGTGCCAGCAGCCCGGGAGCCTACAATCAGCCCCAGCATTTT. Amino acids: CASSPGAYNQPQHF. Looking up the rest from reference TRBV9 and TRBJ1-5 gives the full variable domain: DSGVTQTPKHLITATGQRVTLRCSPRSGDLSVYWYQQSLDQGLQFLIQYYNGEERAKGNILERFSAQQFPDLHSELNLSSLELGDSALYFCASSPGAYNQPQHFGDGTRLSIL.

The V and J genes are TRBV28 and TRBJ2-7; 9 nucleotides agree with TRBD1. The CDR3 is made up of 17 amino acids. Germline-derived CDR1 and CDR2 are MDHEN and SYDVKM. The V segment lost 6 bases and the J segment 2 bases; nucleotides outside the gene matches: 14. CDR3 loop: CASSRPDRGKLAYEQYF. CDR3 DNA: TGTGCCAGCAGCCGCCCCGACAGGGGGAAGTTGGCCTACGAGCAGTACTTC.

This chain uses TRBV4-2 with TRBJ1-1; D not certain. Looked up from germline, CDR1 is LGHNA and CDR2 is YNFKEQ. The V end was cut by 0 bases, the J end by 3 bases, with 11 bases between. This CDR3 spans 15 amino acids. CDR3 nucleotide sequence: TGTGCCAGCAGCCAAGATCTGAGGAGAGACACTGAAGCTTTCTTT. It codes for CASSQDLRRDTEAFF.